This TCR beta chain was profiled in a study of blood T cell repertoires in COVID-19. About the study: Two negative PCRs, clearance, or symptom resolution characterized the recovered Cohort 3 donors.

This CDR3 has 17 amino acids. Germline loops: CDR1 SGDLS, CDR2 YYNGEE. V dropped 4 bases and J dropped 0 bases, with 14 bases sitting between them. Clinical history as reported by participants underpinned cohort assignment. Original data processing: Reference gene primer amplification yielded estimated nucleated cell counts. The data were produced by immunoSEQ multiplex PCR, yet TCRdb's version contains in-frame clones alone and is incomplete. That table furnishes V, J and clone size, whereas the DNA furnished D and trimming. The repertoire includes more than 200,000 clones, about nine tenths of them detected once, and 7.2% sits in the top ten.

The sequence came from a man in his thirties or forties in a cohort exposed to, infected with or recovered from COVID-19 (not recorded which). The rearrangement joins TRBV9 to TRBJ1-6; D uncertain. The sequencing sample was made of PBMCs or T cells enriched from blood (not recorded which). CDR3 coding DNA: TGTGCCAGCAGCCCTCACTTAGCCGGCTCCTATAATTCACCCCTCCACTTT. Protein sequence: CASSPHLAGSYNSPLHF.